This record covers a single T cell receptor (beta chain). Its target is not known. The germline V gene encodes CDR1 MDHEN and CDR2 SYDVKM. The CDR3 is 12 amino acids. V was pared by 3 bases and J by 7 bases, with 6 bases between. The source of the sample is a study of T cell repertoires in cytomegalovirus infection. Study information: Public TCR beta signatures indicated both CMV infection and matching HLA type.

MiXCR was run by TCRdb on the reads, yielding one entry per CDR3 protein. The table records a few hundred thousand distinct CDR3 sequences, 17% of them present only once. Study conclusions and caveats: Cumulative frequency of public TCR beta families picked out carriers of CMV plus the relevant HLA.

The source is a human donor in good health (CMV status not recorded). Some clones in this sample may be carry-over from other donors' samples. The rearrangement links TRBV28 to TRBJ2-2; D gene uncertain. The source material was CD8+ T cells from PBMCs. In nucleotides, the CDR3 is TGTGCCAGCAGTTTTAGGATCGGGGAGCTGTTTTTT. Amino acids: CASSFRIGELFF.